These T cell receptor beta chains were read from a single sample in a study of blood T cell repertoires in COVID-19. Produced via immunoSEQ multiplex PCR; TCRdb's table is partial and in-frame only. The sample carries approximately 90,000 clones, 65% to 85% recorded once. What was sequenced was peripheral blood. These receptors were obtained from a woman of 80 years or more with active or convalescent COVID-19. CDR3s leave out the opening cysteine and the closing phenylalanine or tryptophan. Fields, in order: J gene, V gene, CDR3 protein.

J: TRBJ1-1; V: TRBV29-1; CDR3: SVAWAGVGEAF
J: TRBJ1-2; V: TRBV7-3; CDR3: ASGPAGTGRAQDGYT
J: TRBJ1-5; V: TRBV19; CDR3: ASSVGTGNQPQH
J: TRBJ2-5; V: TRBV7-9; CDR3: ASSSALTGQETQY
J: TRBJ2-1; V: TRBV7-2; CDR3: ASSLEGGSYNEQF
J: TRBJ1-1; V: TRBV6-1; CDR3: ASSERGQGPTEAF
J: TRBJ2-1; V: TRBV27; CDR3: ASRLRGGSYNEQF
J: TRBJ2-6; V: TRBV27; CDR3: ASSPLTSGANVLT
J: TRBJ2-7; V: TRBV5-4; CDR3: ASSPQGRTNYEQY
J: TRBJ2-2; V: TRBV5-1; CDR3: ASSAQPGGTGELF
J: TRBJ1-5; V: TRBV5-8; CDR3: ASSPPPRTGPYSNQPQH
J: TRBJ1-1; V: TRBV29-1; CDR3: SVGTDTTNTEAF
J: TRBJ2-7; V: TRBV7-8; CDR3: ASSSWDGSSYEQY
J: TRBJ1-4; V: TRBV21-1; CDR3: ASSKKRPGERANEKLF
J: TRBJ2-1; V: TRBV6-4; CDR3: ASKLSGGSDEQF